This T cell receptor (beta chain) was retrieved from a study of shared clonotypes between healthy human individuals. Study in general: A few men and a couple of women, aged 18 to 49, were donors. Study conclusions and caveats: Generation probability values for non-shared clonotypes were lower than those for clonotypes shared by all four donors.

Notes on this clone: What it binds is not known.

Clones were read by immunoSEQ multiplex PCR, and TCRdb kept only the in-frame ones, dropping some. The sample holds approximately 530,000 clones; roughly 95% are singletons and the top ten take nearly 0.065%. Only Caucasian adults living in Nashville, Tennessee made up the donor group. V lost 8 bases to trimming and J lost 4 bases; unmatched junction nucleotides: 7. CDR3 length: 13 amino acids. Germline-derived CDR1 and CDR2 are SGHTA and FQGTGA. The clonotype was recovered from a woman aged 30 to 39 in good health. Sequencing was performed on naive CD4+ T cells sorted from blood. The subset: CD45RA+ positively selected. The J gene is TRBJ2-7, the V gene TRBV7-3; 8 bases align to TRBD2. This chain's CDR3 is CASASGRAYEQYF. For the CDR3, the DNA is TGTGCCAGCGCAAGCGGGAGAGCATACGAGCAGTACTTC.